The 29 T cell receptor beta chains listed next were all sequenced from one sample in a study of T cell responses to AZD1222 COVID-19 vaccine. Method: immunoSEQ multiplex PCR; TCRdb's copy keeps in-frame clones and lacks some. The repertoire holds about 73,000 clones, with roughly 90% as singletons. The sequenced sample was peripheral blood, obtained 28 days after the second AZD1222 dose. The origin of the receptors is an adult who received the AZD1222 COVID-19 vaccine.

This clone was seen once. In DNA, the CDR3 is TGTGCCAGCAGCGATACCCGAAAGAACACTGAAGCTTTCTTT. Protein product: CASSDTRKNTEAFF. The rearrangement joins TRBV3-1 (or the pseudogene TRBV3-2) to TRBJ1-1; the D is unclear. Trimming removed 5 bases at V and 1 base at J, with 11 bases between. This CDR3 comprises 14 residues. Germline loops: CDR1 LGHDT, CDR2 YNNKEL (reference sequence).

The chain carries TRBV28 and TRBJ2-3; D call uncertain. V shed 3 bases and J shed 0 bases, with 16 bases lying between them. This CDR3 region has 17 residues. CDR1 and CDR2 from the germline V gene are MDHEN and SYDVKM. The CDR3 DNA sequence: TGTGCCAGCAGTTTCTCTTTACTGTCGTCTAGCACAGATACGCAGTATTTT. Amino acids: CASSFSLLSSSTDTQYF.

This CDR3 reads CASSLYQTGGNQPQHF. The CDR3, as DNA: TGTGCCAGCAGTTTATATCAGACAGGGGGGAATCAGCCCCAGCATTTT. The chain combines TRBV28 with TRBJ1-5; TRBD1 matches at 9 bases. The V segment lost 1 base and the J segment 4 bases; nucleotides outside the gene matches: 5. Germline V gene data show CDR1 as MDHEN and CDR2 as SYDVKM. The CDR3 has 16 amino acids.

V usage is TRBV5-4 and J usage is TRBJ1-4; D is possibly TRBD1 (5 bases). From germline, CDR1 is SGHNT and CDR2 YYREEE (reference sequence). V lost 0 bases, J lost 7 bases, and 19 bases lay in between. The CDR3 runs 17 residues. This CDR3 reads CASSLGGAAGQAEKLFF. The CDR3 region has the DNA TGTGCCAGCAGCTTGGGGGGAGCGGCGGGGCAGGCTGAAAAACTGTTTTTT.

The chain recombines TRBV18 with TRBJ1-2; TRBD1 is a possible D gene (6 bases). CDR1 and CDR2 from the germline V gene are KGHSH and LQKENI. Trimming took off 3 bases at V and 3 bases at J, with 14 bases between the two ends. The CDR3 loop spans 15 amino acids. CDR3 nucleotides: TGTGCCAGCTCACCGGGACATCAAAGGGACTATGGCTACACCTTC. It encodes CASSPGHQRDYGYTF.

This chain joins TRBV2 and TRBJ2-7, with TRBD2 matching over 8 bases. Germline V lookup: CDR1 SNHLY, CDR2 FYNNEI. The CDR3 consists of 12 residues. J gave up 2 bases and V 8 bases, and 2 bases lay outside the gene matches. CDR3 nucleotide sequence: TGTGCCAGCGGCGGGGGGACCTACGAGCAGTACTTC. It specifies CASGGGTYEQYF. Variable domain in full (rest from reference TRBV2 and TRBJ2-7): EPEVTQTPSHQVTQMGQEVILRCVPISNHLYFYWYRQILGQKVEFLVSFYNNEISEKSEIFDDQFSVERPDGSNFTLKIRSTKLEDSAMYFCASGGGTYEQYFGPGTRLTVT.

The chain carries TRBV30 and TRBJ1-6; D is possibly TRBD1 (5 bases). Trimming took off 3 bases at V and 9 bases at J, with 18 bases between the two ends. The CDR3 contains 15 residues. Per germline, CDR1 GTSNPN and CDR2 SVGIG (reference sequence). CDR3 sequence (DNA): TGTGCCTGGAGCGAAAGGGGACCGGGAATTTCACCCCTCCACTTT. Residues: CAWSERGPGISPLHF.

The chain links TRBV5-1 to TRBJ2-5, with D perhaps matching TRBD1 (6 bases). Germline values: CDR1 SGHRS, CDR2 YFSETQ. Trimming shortened V by 1 base and J by 0 bases, and 13 bases separated the two germline ends. The CDR3 loop spans 16 amino acids. CDR3 in amino acids: CASSLLGQPNQETQYF. CDR3 bases: TGCGCCAGCAGCTTGTTGGGACAACCTAACCAAGAGACCCAGTACTTC.

This clone was counted a single time. The rearrangement links TRBV5-1 to TRBJ2-2, with D possibly being TRBD2 (6 bases). Germline lookup yields CDR1 SGHRS and CDR2 YFSETQ. V lost 1 base, J lost 4 bases, and 11 bases lay in between. The CDR3 runs to 15 residues. CDR3 protein: CASSLSQGGTGELFF. The CDR3 DNA is TGCGCCAGCAGCTTGTCTCAGGGAGGCACCGGGGAGCTGTTTTTT.

The chain recombines TRBV5-1 with TRBJ2-2, with D tentatively TRBD1 (5 bases). The germline V gene encodes CDR1 SGHRS and CDR2 YFSETQ. This CDR3 region has 15 residues. V lost 3 bases and J lost 0, with 9 bases in between. As DNA, the CDR3 is TGCGCCAGCAGCTCCCAGACAGCGAACACCGGGGAGCTGTTTTTT. Amino acid sequence: CASSSQTANTGELFF.

The chain recombines TRBV2 with TRBJ1-4; D gene unclear. The CDR3 runs 12 residues. In germline, CDR1 is SNHLY, CDR2 FYNNEI. The V and J ends lost 6 bases and 5 bases respectively, with 7 bases between them. CDR3 sequence: CASRGSNEKLFF. In DNA, the CDR3 is TGTGCCAGCAGGGGCTCAAATGAAAAACTGTTTTTT.

The chain is built from TRBV29-1 and TRBJ2-2; 7 bases map to TRBD2. Trimming removed 7 bases from V and 6 bases from J; junction bases left unmatched: 2. From germline, CDR1 is SQVTM and CDR2 ANQGSEA. The CDR3 has 11 residues. For the CDR3, the DNA is TGCAGCGGGGCGGGGGCCGGGGAGCTGTTTTTT. Protein sequence: CSGAGAGELFF.

The V gene is TRBV6-5, the J gene TRBJ2-7, with 7 bases lining up with TRBD2. Germline V gene sequence: CDR1 MNHEY, CDR2 SVGAGI. The CDR3 runs to 15 residues. Trimming took 2 bases from V and 0 from J; bases not matched to a gene: 4. The CDR3 sequence is CASSYRPGGSYEQYF. For the CDR3, the DNA is TGTGCCAGCAGTTACCGTCCGGGGGGCTCCTACGAGCAGTACTTC.

This sequence joins TRBV5-4 and TRBJ2-6; D gene uncertain. V lost 0 bases, J lost 1 base, and 14 bases lay in between. This CDR3 comprises 18 residues. The germline gives CDR1 SGHNT, CDR2 YYREEE (reference sequence). CDR3 in amino acids: CASSLDNNRKSGANVLTF. The CDR3 DNA reads as TGTGCCAGCAGCTTGGATAACAACAGAAAATCTGGGGCCAACGTCCTGACTTTC.

The chain links TRBV24-1 to TRBJ2-5; 8 positions agree with TRBD2. CDR1 KGHDR and CDR2 SFDVKD come from the germline V gene. This CDR3 has 16 residues. V lost 3 bases to trimming and J lost 3 bases; unmatched junction nucleotides: 8. The CDR3 region has the DNA TGTGCCACCAGTGATCACCGCGGGAGGAAGGAAGAGACCCAGTACTTC. Translation: CATSDHRGRKEETQYF.

V is TRBV18 and J is TRBJ1-4; possibly TRBD1 for D (6 bases). Between the trimmed V and J ends, which lost 2 bases and 5 bases, there was a span of 12 bases. Germline assignment: CDR1 KGHSH and CDR2 LQKENI. The CDR3 has 15 amino acids. CDR3: CASSPGGGVNEKLFF. In DNA, the CDR3 is TGTGCCAGCTCACCAGGGGGGGGCGTGAATGAAAAACTGTTTTTT.

This chain uses TRBV7-9 with TRBJ2-7; 8 positions match TRBD1. Germline CDR1 SEHNR, CDR2 FQNEAQ (reference sequence). CDR3 length: 16 amino acids. Trimming removed 5 bases from V and 3 bases from J; junction bases left unmatched: 12. The CDR3: CASSPLPGQALYEQYF. The CDR3 DNA follows: TGTGCCAGCAGCCCTCTTCCGGGACAGGCGCTCTACGAGCAGTACTTC.

The chain recombines TRBV5-4 with TRBJ1-1; 11 nucleotides match TRBD1. CDR1 and CDR2 (germline): SGHNT, YYREEE (reference sequence). The CDR3 contains 14 residues. The junction had 7 bases not matched to a gene; V was cut back by 6 bases and J by 6 bases. The CDR3: CASTLGDRGAEAFF. DNA of the CDR3: TGTGCCAGCACCTTAGGGGACAGGGGGGCTGAAGCTTTCTTT.

This clone occurred a few times. CDR3 bases: TGTGCCAGCAGCCAGCGGGAGAACACTGAAGCTTTCTTT. Protein sequence: CASSQRENTEAFF. This chain connects TRBV3-1 (or the pseudogene TRBV3-2) to TRBJ1-1; D is uncertain. The germline V and J ends were trimmed by 3 bases and 1 base, with 6 bases remaining between them. Looked up from germline, CDR1 is LGHDT and CDR2 is YNNKEL (reference sequence). The CDR3 is made up of 13 amino acids.

The rearrangement uses TRBV6-5 and TRBJ2-3, with 9 positions matching TRBD1. Germline-derived CDR1 and CDR2 are MNHEY and SVGAGI. The ends lost 2 bases at V and 1 base at J; junction bases unmatched: 1. The CDR3 spans 15 residues. The CDR3 region has the DNA TGTGCCAGCAGTTACCGGACAGGGGGCACAGATACGCAGTATTTT. Translating gives CASSYRTGGTDTQYF.

The chain uses TRBV27 and TRBJ2-1, with D perhaps given as TRBD1 or TRBD2 (5 bases each). From germline, CDR1 is MNHEY and CDR2 SMNVEV (reference sequence). The CDR3 spans 13 residues. V lost 1 base and J 4 bases, leaving 5 bases between the germline ends. The CDR3 loop reads CASSLWGYNEQFF. For the CDR3, the DNA is TGTGCCAGCAGTTTATGGGGGTACAATGAGCAGTTCTTC.

V usage is TRBV7-9 and J usage is TRBJ2-1, with D uncertain. Germline loops: CDR1 SEHNR, CDR2 FQNEAQ (reference sequence). The CDR3 length is 15 residues. Trimming pared 2 bases from V and 3 bases from J, leaving 11 bases between. This chain's CDR3 is CASSLPTVSYNEQFF. CDR3 coding DNA: TGTGCCAGCAGCTTACCGACTGTAAGCTACAATGAGCAGTTCTTC.

The chain is built from TRBV3-1 (or the pseudogene TRBV3-2) and TRBJ1-1, with 9 bases lining up with TRBD1. Germline CDR1 LGHDT, CDR2 YNNKEL (reference sequence). V was pared by 2 bases and J by 3 bases, with 7 bases of the junction left unmatched. CDR3 size: 16 residues. The DNA of the CDR3 is TGTGCCAGCAGCCAAAACCCCGGGACAGGGTACACTGAAGCTTTCTTT. Encoded protein: CASSQNPGTGYTEAFF.

The CDR3: CASSSLTVNTEAFF. The DNA for the CDR3 is TGTGCCAGCAGCTCCTTGACAGTGAACACTGAAGCTTTCTTT. The rearrangement joins TRBV5-4 to TRBJ1-1; D perhaps matches TRBD1 (5 bases). The CDR3 extends over 14 amino acids. Germline-derived CDR1 and CDR2 are SGHNT and YYREEE (reference sequence). V was shortened by 3 bases and J by 0 bases, with 9 bases between the two germline ends. Full variable domain (outside the CDR3, taken from reference TRBV5-4 and TRBJ1-1): ETGVTQSPTHLIKTRGQQVTLRCSSQSGHNTVSWYQQALGQGPQFIFQYYREEENGRGNFPPRFSGLQFPNYSSELNVNALELDDSALYLCASSSLTVNTEAFFGQGTRLTVV.

The chain links TRBV6-5 to TRBJ1-5; 8 nucleotides agree with TRBD1. Per germline, CDR1 MNHEY and CDR2 SVGAGI. The CDR3 runs 15 residues. Trimming at V came to 6 bases and at J to 2 bases, leaving 6 bases not matched to a gene. The CDR3 region has the DNA TGTGCCAGCAGGATCGGACAGGGTCGCAATCAGCCCCAGCATTTT. Residues: CASRIGQGRNQPQHF.

J is TRBJ2-7 and V is TRBV2; weak D call: TRBD1 (6 bases). The CDR3 contains 17 residues. The germline gives CDR1 SNHLY, CDR2 FYNNEI. V shed 0 bases and J shed 3 bases, with 18 bases lying between them. CDR3 in DNA: TGTGCCAGCAGTGAAGCGCCAGCAGGGGTTGTGGACTACGAGCAGTACTTC. It codes for CASSEAPAGVVDYEQYF. The full variable domain, its missing parts supplied by reference TRBV2 and TRBJ2-7, is EPEVTQTPSHQVTQMGQEVILRCVPISNHLYFYWYRQILGQKVEFLVSFYNNEISEKSEIFDDQFSVERPDGSNFTLKIRSTKLEDSAMYFCASSEAPAGVVDYEQYFGPGTRLTVT.

This clone appeared a single time. An end of the junction does not agree with germline; a read error may underlie this. This sequence joins TRBV19 and TRBJ2-5; tentative D call: TRBD2 (5 bases). This CDR3 is built from 13 residues. Germline-derived CDR1 and CDR2 are LNHDA and SQIVND (reference sequence). As DNA, the CDR3 is TGTGCCAGTAGTATACAGCGGCAAGCGACCCAGTACTTC. Protein product: CASSIQRQATQYF.

The V and J genes are TRBV27 and TRBJ1-6, with a possible D match to TRBD1 (6 bases). The germline gives CDR1 MNHEY, CDR2 SMNVEV (reference sequence). The CDR3 contains 15 residues. Trimming took 6 bases from V and 7 from J, leaving 16 bases between them. CDR3 region: CASRRRGGTNSPLHF. The CDR3 nucleotides are TGTGCCAGCAGACGGAGAGGGGGGACAAATTCACCCCTCCACTTT.

J is TRBJ1-6 and V is TRBV21-1; TRBD1 is the table's D call and was not checked against the DNA. TRBV21-1 is marked as a pseudogene. The CDR3 has 14 amino acids. CDR3 bases: TGTGCCAGCAGCCTACGGGACAGTCCGGCTAGCCTCCACTTT. Protein: CASSLRDSPASLHF.